A single sample gave rise to the 22 T cell receptor beta chains below, sequenced in a study of shared clonotypes between healthy human individuals (dated by TCRdb to 2019 to 2021). Library generation was performed with the immunoSEQ multiplex PCR assay. What TCRdb holds here is the immuneACCESS table cut down to in-frame rearrangements. Part of the clones is not present; checked against another copy, under half of the missing clones reflect an unresolved V gene, and the others are unexplained. This sample has roughly 680,000 clones in its table, and about two thirds of those were observed once. The ten largest clones capture under 2% of the sample. The sample comprised memory CD4+ T cells sorted from blood. In the paper's terms, the cell subset or site label means: CD45RA-negative fraction. The receptor set was obtained from a woman in her 30s in good health.

The CDR3 here is CASSTRTGGNEQFF. CDR3 bases: TGTGCCAGCAGCACTAGGACAGGGGGAAATGAGCAGTTCTTC. This sequence joins TRBV7-2 and TRBJ2-1, with 10 bases aligning to TRBD1. This CDR3 comprises 14 residues. V dropped 5 bases and J dropped 7; count of bases not matched to a gene: 5. Looked up from germline, CDR1 is SGHTA and CDR2 is FQGNSA.

Here the CDR3 reads CASSQGQMNTGELFF. The CDR3 nucleotides are TGTGCCAGTAGCCAGGGACAGATGAACACCGGGGAGCTGTTTTTT. The rearrangement links TRBV19 to TRBJ2-2, with 7 nucleotides matching TRBD1. Germline values: CDR1 LNHDA, CDR2 SQIVND (reference sequence). This CDR3 spans 15 amino acids. The V segment lost 6 bases and the J segment 1 base; nucleotides outside the gene matches: 5.

This clone was seen a handful of times. This rearrangement joins TRBV7-8 to TRBJ2-7; D not certain. The CDR3 totals 15 residues. Trimming took off 1 base at V and 3 bases at J, with 13 bases between the two ends. Per germline, CDR1 SGHVS and CDR2 FQNEAQ. The CDR3 bases are TGTGCCAGCAGCTTAGGGGCAGGTAGTGGCTACGAGCAGTACTTC. Protein sequence: CASSLGAGSGYEQYF.

As concerns this clone: A much larger clone differs from this one at a single base, so this may be a read error. J is TRBJ1-5 and V is TRBV28; D remains unclear. Trimming left V 6 bases short and J 4 bases short, with 4 bases between. Germline V gives CDR1 MDHEN, CDR2 SYDVKM. This CDR3 spans 11 amino acids. The CDR3 DNA follows: TGTGCCAGCAGCCAGAATCAGCCCCAGCATTTT. This encodes CASSQNQPQHF.

This clone has more than one count but fewer than ten. The rearrangement joins TRBV2 to TRBJ2-1; 8 positions match TRBD2. The germline CDR1 and CDR2 sequences are SNHLY and FYNNEI. There are 13 residues in the CDR3. V lost 8 bases, J lost 3 bases, and 3 bases stayed unmatched. The CDR3 region is CASYREGYNEQFF. CDR3 in DNA: TGTGCCAGCTACCGGGAGGGCTACAATGAGCAGTTCTTC. Looking up the rest from reference TRBV2 and TRBJ2-1 gives the full variable domain: EPEVTQTPSHQVTQMGQEVILRCVPISNHLYFYWYRQILGQKVEFLVSFYNNEISEKSEIFDDQFSVERPDGSNFTLKIRSTKLEDSAMYFCASYREGYNEQFFGPGTRLTVL.

The CDR3 protein is CASSFPGGAAKNIQYF. CDR3 sequence (DNA): TGTGCCAGCAGCTTCCCGGGGGGGGCGGCCAAAAACATTCAGTACTTC. The chain joins TRBV11-2 to TRBJ2-4; 8 bases align to TRBD2. The CDR3 spans 16 residues. Germline loops: CDR1 SGHAT, CDR2 FQNNGV. V was pared by 3 bases and J by 1 base, with 5 bases of the junction left unmatched. Combining the CDR3 with reference TRBV11-2 and TRBJ2-4 gives the whole variable domain EAGVAQSPRYKIIEKRQSVAFWCNPISGHATLYWYQQILGQGPKLLIQFQNNGVVDDSQLPKDRFSAERLKGVDSTLKIQPAKLEDSAVYLCASSFPGGAAKNIQYFGAGTRLSVL.

This clone turned up a few times. The V and J genes are TRBV5-1 and TRBJ2-6; D could derive from TRBD1 or TRBD2 (5 bases each). CDR1 and CDR2 from the germline V gene are SGHRS and YFSETQ. This CDR3 comprises 16 residues. Trimming took off 4 bases at V and 0 bases at J, with 11 bases between the two ends. The CDR3 spells CASSTGDVSGANVLTF. For the CDR3, the DNA is TGCGCCAGCAGCACCGGGGACGTCTCTGGGGCCAACGTCCTGACTTTC.

The rearrangement uses TRBV13 and TRBJ1-2; 8 bases fit TRBD1. CDR1 is PRHDT, CDR2 FYEKMQ, per germline (reference sequence). This CDR3 spans 17 amino acids. V gave up 2 bases and J gave up 3 bases; unmatched junction bases: 11. The CDR3 DNA reads TGTGCCAGCAGCTTACTCGGGCAGGGGGCAGTGGACTATGGCTACACCTTC. Protein sequence: CASSLLGQGAVDYGYTF.

This rearrangement joins TRBV28 to TRBJ1-2, with D possibly TRBD1 on 5 matching bases. The CDR3 is 11 residues long. Per germline, CDR1 MDHEN and CDR2 SYDVKM. Trimming shortened V by 8 bases and J by 6 bases, and 10 bases separated the two germline ends. The CDR3 region has the DNA TGTGCCAGCGGGGCTAGACATGGCTACACCTTC. Its translation is CASGARHGYTF.

The chain couples TRBV28 to TRBJ1-2; D perhaps matches TRBD1 (6 bases). The CDR3 length is 13 residues. The germline V gene encodes CDR1 MDHEN and CDR2 SYDVKM. Trimming took off 4 bases at V and 2 bases at J, with 8 bases between the two ends. The CDR3 DNA reads TGTGCCAGCAGTTCCGGACAGAACTATGGCTACACCTTC. Translating gives CASSSGQNYGYTF.

The chain links TRBV11-2 to TRBJ2-7, with D uncertain. CDR1 is SGHAT and CDR2 is FQNNGV in the germline V gene. Trimming left V 4 bases short and J 7 bases short, with 14 bases between. CDR3 size: 13 residues. The CDR3 spells CASSSLSVREQYF. CDR3 coding DNA: TGTGCCAGCAGCTCGCTTTCGGTCCGGGAGCAGTACTTC.

The chain recombines TRBV19 with TRBJ2-1; 16 nucleotides agree with TRBD2. CDR1 and CDR2 from the germline V gene are LNHDA and SQIVND (reference sequence). Unmatched junction bases numbered 11, after V lost 5 bases and J lost 4 bases. This CDR3 has 19 amino acids. The CDR3 loop reads CASSASPGLAGGSYNEQFF. The CDR3 coding sequence is TGTGCCAGTAGTGCAAGTCCGGGACTAGCGGGAGGGAGTTACAATGAGCAGTTCTTC.

The chain joins TRBV19 to TRBJ1-1; 7 bases agree with TRBD1. The junction had 5 bases not matched to a gene; V was cut back by 5 bases and J by 5 bases. Germline V lookup: CDR1 LNHDA, CDR2 SQIVND (reference sequence). The CDR3 is 13 amino acids. CDR3 DNA sequence: TGTGCCAGTAGTGTCCAGGGGGGGACTGAAGCTTTCTTT. Translation: CASSVQGGTEAFF. The variable domain in full, completed from reference TRBV19 and TRBJ1-1, reads DGGITQSPKYLFRKEGQNVTLSCEQNLNHDAMYWYRQDPGQGLRLIYYSQIVNDFQKGDIAEGYSVSREKKESFPLTVTSAQKNPTAFYLCASSVQGGTEAFFGQGTRLTVV.

The table lists this clone with a few counts. Here the CDR3 reads CSAAQTGDYGYTF. In DNA, the CDR3 is TGCAGCGCCGCTCAGACAGGGGACTATGGCTACACCTTC. J is TRBJ1-2 and V is TRBV29-1; 8 bases match TRBD1. Germline CDR1 is SQVTM and CDR2 is ANQGSEA. J gave up 3 bases and V 7 bases, and 7 bases lay outside the gene matches. The CDR3 length is 13 residues.

This chain connects TRBV7-8 to TRBJ2-1; the match to TRBD2 covers 10 bases. The CDR3 is 13 residues long. With 8 bases clipped from V and 9 bases from J, the junction kept 7 bases outside the gene matches. Germline V gene lookup returns CDR1 SGHVS and CDR2 FQNEAQ. The CDR3, as DNA: TGTGCCAGCGGGCTAGCGGGAGAAGGTGAGCAGTTCTTC. This codes for CASGLAGEGEQFF.

The rearrangement uses TRBV5-6 and TRBJ1-3; 10 bases match TRBD1. The ends lost 2 bases at V and 5 bases at J; junction bases unmatched: 4. The CDR3 has 15 residues. Per germline, CDR1 SGHDT and CDR2 YYEEEE. The DNA for the CDR3 is TGTGCCAGCAGCTTCAGGGACAGGGGAAGAAACACCATATATTTT. This encodes CASSFRDRGRNTIYF. The whole variable domain, remainder taken from reference TRBV5-6 and TRBJ1-3, is DAGVTQSPTHLIKTRGQQVTLRCSPKSGHDTVSWYQQALGQGPQFIFQYYEEEERQRGNFPDRFSGHQFPNYSSELNVNALLLGDSALYLCASSFRDRGRNTIYFGEGSWLTVV.

The chain couples TRBV6-6 to TRBJ2-1; D uncertain. V shed 2 bases and J shed 6 bases, with 11 bases lying between them. The CDR3 is 14 amino acids. Germline lookup yields CDR1 MNHNY and CDR2 SVGAGI (reference sequence). The CDR3 DNA reads as TGTGCCAGCAGTTACGAGAGCCCATCCAATGAGCAGTTCTTC. Protein product: CASSYESPSNEQFF.

This clone has just one count. The sample contains more than one DNA sequence encoding this CDR3. The V call is TRBV28, the J call TRBJ1-2, with D uncertain. Germline V gene data show CDR1 as MDHEN and CDR2 as SYDVKM. Trimming shortened V by 6 bases and J by 3 bases, and 5 bases separated the two germline ends. The CDR3 consists of 11 residues. Written as DNA, the CDR3 is TGTGCCAGCAGGGGAGACTATGGCTACACCTTC. Translation: CASRGDYGYTF.

The chain links TRBV28 to TRBJ1-3, with 9 bases aligning to TRBD1. The CDR3 is 16 residues long. Germline lookup yields CDR1 MDHEN and CDR2 SYDVKM. V was pared by 8 bases and J by 0 bases, with 8 bases of the junction left unmatched. The CDR3, as DNA: TGTGCCAGCCGTACAGGGGGCCCTGTCTCTGGAAACACCATATATTTT. It yields the protein CASRTGGPVSGNTIYF.

A few counts support this clone. This sequence joins TRBV18 and TRBJ2-6, with 8 bases lining up with TRBD1. The CDR3 loop spans 18 amino acids. Trimming removed 3 bases from V and 0 bases from J; junction bases left unmatched: 7. CDR1 and CDR2 (germline): KGHSH, LQKENI. Here the CDR3 DNA reads TGTGCCAGCTCACCTCGGACAGGGCCTCGCTCTGGGGCCAACGTCCTGACTTTC. It specifies CASSPRTGPRSGANVLTF.

The chain has TRBV19 and TRBJ1-2, with no clear D. The germline CDR1 and CDR2 sequences are LNHDA and SQIVND (reference sequence). There are 15 residues in the CDR3. Trimming shortened V by 7 bases and J by 2 bases, and 17 bases separated the two germline ends. The CDR3, as DNA: TGTGCCAGTAATTTCGACGGCCCGACGAACTATGGCTACACCTTC. Encoded protein: CASNFDGPTNYGYTF.

This clone was seen at least ten times. Written as DNA, the CDR3 is TGCGCCAGCAGCTTACTACCGGGAGCTAGCCTCCACGAGCAGTACTTC. This encodes CASSLLPGASLHEQYF. The chain has TRBV5-1 and TRBJ2-7; tentatively, D is TRBD2 (6 bases). This CDR3 contains 16 residues. In germline, CDR1 is SGHRS, CDR2 YFSETQ. With 2 bases removed from V and 5 bases from J, the gap between germline ends came to 20 bases.